Sequencing of this T cell receptor beta chain was carried out in a study of circulating and synovial CD4+ cells in juvenile arthritis. Profiled with immunoSEQ multiplex PCR; TCRdb holds only in-frame clones, not every one. The table lists 39,000 or so clones, roughly 94% of them singletons. The count of this clone is one. Its target is not known. In germline, CDR1 is SGHNT, CDR2 YYREEE (reference sequence). V was clipped by 4 bases and J by 3 bases, with 17 bases between them. The CDR3 runs to 16 residues. General study points: Some such blood samples were as oligoclonal as synovium.

The chain is built from TRBV5-4 and TRBJ2-1; the D gene is possibly TRBD2 (7 bases). The source is a human donor with juvenile idiopathic arthritis. Sequenced sample: CD4+ T cells from blood. This CDR3 reads CASSPVGGGLYNEQFF. In DNA, the CDR3 is TGTGCCAGCAGCCCAGTAGGGGGGGGCCTCTACAATGAGCAGTTCTTC. The entire variable domain, with the rest obtained from reference TRBV5-4 and TRBJ2-1, is as follows: ETGVTQSPTHLIKTRGQQVTLRCSSQSGHNTVSWYQQALGQGPQFIFQYYREEENGRGNFPPRFSGLQFPNYSSELNVNALELDDSALYLCASSPVGGGLYNEQFFGPGTRLTVL.